The 25 T cell receptor beta chains reported below all come from one sample, sequenced in a study of cytomegalovirus exposure and HLA in healthy donors. PCR involved 60 Vbeta and 13 Jbeta primers. Method: immunoSEQ multiplex PCR; TCRdb's copy keeps in-frame clones and lacks some. Here the sample table reports 190,000 or so clones. The sample was PBMCs. Receptor source: a boy aged 10-17 years in good health and CMV-seronegative.

The chain is built from TRBV19 and TRBJ2-1; D is possibly TRBD2 (5 bases). Germline CDR1 reads LNHDA; CDR2 reads SQIVND (reference sequence). The CDR3 is made up of 14 amino acids. Trimming shortened V by 3 bases and J by 10 bases, and 16 bases separated the two germline ends. The CDR3 DNA sequence: TGTGCCAGTAGTATCGGAATGCGGGTCGGGGAGCAGTTCTTC. Protein: CASSIGMRVGEQFF.

This sequence joins TRBV5-4 and TRBJ2-1; the match to TRBD2 covers 7 bases. Losses at the gene ends were 7 bases for V and 2 bases for J; bases not matched to a gene: 9. This CDR3 is built from 15 residues. CDR1 is SGHNT, CDR2 YYREEE, per germline (reference sequence). The CDR3 DNA follows: TGTGCCAGCCTTAAGCGGGGAAATGCCTACAATGAGCAGTTCTTC. This translates into CASLKRGNAYNEQFF.

The J gene is TRBJ1-2, the V gene TRBV6-4; perhaps TRBD1 as D (5 bases). Deletions cut 0 bases from V and 4 bases from J, with 15 bases between. Per germline, CDR1 MRHNA and CDR2 SNTAGT. The CDR3 contains 16 residues. The CDR3 loop is CASSDSTGEAGYGYTF. The CDR3 DNA is TGTGCCAGCAGTGACTCGACGGGGGAGGCGGGCTATGGCTACACCTTC.

This sequence joins TRBV28 and TRBJ2-3, with TRBD2 matching over 13 bases. The CDR3 covers 15 residues. CDR1 and CDR2 (germline): MDHEN, SYDVKM. After removal of 6 bases from V and 6 bases from J, the junction contained 6 bases not matched to a gene. CDR3 nucleotides: TGTGCCAGCAGCCTGACTAGCGGGGGGCCGGATACGCAGTATTTT. It encodes CASSLTSGGPDTQYF.

The chain recombines TRBV4-2 with TRBJ2-1, with D perhaps TRBD2 (6 bases). This CDR3 comprises 14 residues. V lost 0 bases, J lost 9 bases, and 12 bases lay in between. Germline CDR1 and CDR2: LGHNA and YNFKEQ. The CDR3 bases are TGTGCCAGCAGCCAAGATCAGGAGGGGAGTGAGCAGTTCTTC. This codes for CASSQDQEGSEQFF.

The genes are TRBV6-1 and TRBJ1-2; D gene unclear. Trimming cost V 4 bases and J 9 bases, with 15 bases left between them. CDR3 size: 13 residues. The V gene's germline CDR1 is MNHNS and CDR2 SASEGT. Here the CDR3 DNA reads TGTGCCAGCAGTGTCACGGACTCTTATAGCTACACCTTC. Protein: CASSVTDSYSYTF.

The V call is TRBV4-2, the J call TRBJ1-2; 7 nucleotides match TRBD1. V gave up 2 bases and J gave up 4 bases; unmatched junction bases: 1. The CDR3 length is 13 residues. Germline V gene sequence: CDR1 LGHNA, CDR2 YNFKEQ. The DNA for the CDR3 is TGTGCCAGCAGCCAACGGGACAGCTATGGCTACACCTTC. Its translation: CASSQRDSYGYTF.

The rearrangement uses TRBV7-9 and TRBJ1-2, with unresolved D. The V gene's germline CDR1 is SEHNR and CDR2 FQNEAQ (reference sequence). V lost 1 base to trimming and J lost 7 bases, with 13 bases between them. CDR3 size: 14 residues. DNA for the CDR3: TGTGCCAGCAGCTTAGGGCAAAGATCGGGTGGCTACACCTTC. This encodes CASSLGQRSGGYTF.

The chain links TRBV19 to TRBJ2-1; 11 bases agree with TRBD2. The CDR3 totals 14 residues. V was pared by 10 bases and J by 8 bases, with 10 bases of the junction left unmatched. The germline V gene has CDR1 LNHDA and CDR2 SQIVND (reference sequence). CDR3 protein: CATTSGGLGDEQFF. The CDR3 nucleotides read TGTGCCACCACTAGCGGGGGTCTCGGGGATGAGCAGTTCTTC.

J is TRBJ2-3 and V is TRBV10-2, with D unresolved. The V gene's germline CDR1 is WSHSY and CDR2 SAAADI. The CDR3 extends over 11 amino acids. V lost 1 base to trimming and J lost 8 bases, with 4 bases between them. The CDR3 is CASSELATQYF. In DNA, the CDR3 is TGCGCCAGCAGTGAGTTGGCTACGCAGTATTTT.

CDR3 residues: CASSQAQGSRTYEQYF. The CDR3 bases are TGCGCCAGCAGCCAAGCTCAGGGTTCGAGGACCTACGAGCAGTACTTC. This sequence joins TRBV4-1 and TRBJ2-7; D possibly corresponds to TRBD1 (5 bases). CDR3 size: 16 residues. Germline CDR1 MGHRA, CDR2 YSYEKL. Trimming stripped 1 base from V and 2 bases from J, with 15 bases between.

The chain uses TRBV4-1 and TRBJ2-5, with 11 bases identical to TRBD2. The DNA end is more similar to TRBJ2-7, so the J call may be wrong. Germline assignment: CDR1 MGHRA and CDR2 YSYEKL. The CDR3 is made up of 15 amino acids. Here the CDR3 DNA reads TGCGCCAGCAGCCAGCTGGGACTAGCGGACTACGAGCAGTACTTC. Protein product: CASSQLGLADYEQYF.

This rearrangement joins TRBV7-2 to TRBJ1-2; no clear D gene. The CDR3 sequence is 14 residues long. The V end was cut by 1 base, the J end by 2 bases, with 8 bases between. Germline values: CDR1 SGHTA, CDR2 FQGNSA. The CDR3 sequence: CASSLEQVNYGYTF. CDR3 DNA sequence: TGTGCCAGCAGCTTAGAGCAGGTGAACTATGGCTACACCTTC.

The chain combines TRBV13 with TRBJ1-1, with a tentative D call TRBD1 (5 bases). CDR3 length equals 12 residues. V dropped 5 bases and J dropped 3 bases, with 7 bases sitting between them. Germline V gene sequence: CDR1 PRHDT, CDR2 FYEKMQ (reference sequence). CDR3 amino acids: CASSRGYTEAFF. The DNA of the CDR3 is TGTGCCAGCAGCCGGGGGTACACTGAAGCTTTCTTT.

The chain employs TRBV28 and TRBJ1-5, with D hard to call. V gave up 3 bases and J gave up 4 bases, with 10 bases separating them. This CDR3 region has 14 residues. Germline V lookup: CDR1 MDHEN, CDR2 SYDVKM. The CDR3 DNA sequence: TGTGCCAGCAGTTTCTGGCAGGCAAATCAGCCCCAGCATTTT. Protein product: CASSFWQANQPQHF. The full variable domain, completed using reference TRBV28 and TRBJ1-5, is DVKVTQSSRYLVKRTGEKVFLECVQDMDHENMFWYRQDPGLGLRLIYFSYDVKMKEKGDIPEGYSVSREKKERFSLILESASTNQTSMYLCASSFWQANQPQHFGDGTRLSIL.

V is TRBV11-2 and J is TRBJ2-2; TRBD2 matches 15 bases. After removal of 5 bases from V and 5 bases from J, the junction contained 9 bases not matched to a gene. The V gene's germline CDR1 is SGHAT and CDR2 FQNNGV. This CDR3 has 18 amino acids. As DNA, the CDR3 is TGTGCCAGCAGCCTACCGGGACTAGCGGGGGGAAAAACCGGGGAGCTGTTTTTT. Translation gives CASSLPGLAGGKTGELFF.

The chain recombines TRBV15 with TRBJ2-3; D call uncertain. Germline CDR1 and CDR2: LNHNV and YYDKDF (reference sequence). The ends were cut back, 3 bases at V and 4 bases at J, with 11 bases in the middle. The CDR3 extends over 14 amino acids. The CDR3 nucleotides are TGTGCCACCAGCAGGAAACTCGCCCCAGATACGCAGTATTTT. Translating gives CATSRKLAPDTQYF.

The J gene is TRBJ2-5, the V gene TRBV5-6; TRBD2 agrees at 7 bases. The germline V gene encodes CDR1 SGHDT and CDR2 YYEEEE. The CDR3 consists of 16 residues. J was trimmed by 7 bases and V by 6 bases; bases with no gene match: 18. CDR3: CASTLFEGRAGSTQYF. Here the CDR3 DNA reads TGTGCCAGCACCCTATTCGAGGGGAGGGCAGGGTCGACCCAGTACTTC.

This chain joins TRBV4-2 and TRBJ2-1; 11 bases align to TRBD2. CDR1 is LGHNA, CDR2 YNFKEQ, per germline. The CDR3 is 16 residues long. With 0 bases clipped from V and 5 bases from J, the junction kept 3 bases outside the gene matches. CDR3 DNA sequence: TGTGCCAGCAGCCAAGATAGTAGCGGGGGGGACAATGAGCAGTTCTTC. This encodes CASSQDSSGGDNEQFF.

As to this clone: A junction end diverges from the germline sequence, so it may reflect a read error. The V and J genes are TRBV7-9 and TRBJ1-2; weak D call: TRBD1 (5 bases). The CDR3 spans 14 residues. Germline CDR1 SEHNR, CDR2 FQNEAQ (reference sequence). The CDR3 DNA reads as TGTGCCAGCAGCTTAGGCCCAGGGTACTACGGCTACACCTTC. This gives the protein CASSLGPGYYGYTF.

The chain links TRBV5-5 to TRBJ1-4, with a tentative D call TRBD1 (5 bases). The germline gives CDR1 SGHKS, CDR2 YYEKEE (reference sequence). The V and J ends lost 6 bases and 11 bases respectively, with 14 bases between them. This CDR3 spans 12 amino acids. CDR3 DNA sequence: TGTGCCAGCACCCCCGGCGGGGACAAACTGTTTTTT. Its translation: CASTPGGDKLFF.

The chain links TRBV30 to TRBJ1-5; D not certain. Germline CDR1 GTSNPN, CDR2 SVGIG (reference sequence). The CDR3 contains 14 residues. The ends were cut back, 1 base at V and 6 bases at J, with 13 bases in the middle. DNA for the CDR3: TGTGCCTGGAGTGGAGAGGGCCCAGCTCAGCCCCAGCATTTT. It codes for CAWSGEGPAQPQHF.

This chain uses TRBV7-2 with TRBJ1-2; possible D gene TRBD1, 6 bases. The CDR3 consists of 16 residues. Germline V gene data show CDR1 as SGHTA and CDR2 as FQGNSA. V was pared by 5 bases and J by 3 bases, with 19 bases between. CDR3 in DNA: TGTGCCAGCAGCCAAGGAGGGGGGGTAGGGCACTATGGCTACACCTTC. Translated: CASSQGGGVGHYGYTF.

This chain connects TRBV2 to TRBJ1-1, with D possibly TRBD1 on 6 matching bases. The V gene's germline CDR1 is SNHLY and CDR2 FYNNEI. V was shortened by 6 bases and J by 0 bases, with 23 bases between the two germline ends. The CDR3 extends over 18 amino acids. The CDR3 coding sequence is TGTGCCAGCAGGGTCCTACAGGGCGGACCAAGTATGAACACTGAAGCTTTCTTT. Protein product: CASRVLQGGPSMNTEAFF. The full variable domain, its missing parts supplied by reference TRBV2 and TRBJ1-1, is EPEVTQTPSHQVTQMGQEVILRCVPISNHLYFYWYRQILGQKVEFLVSFYNNEISEKSEIFDDQFSVERPDGSNFTLKIRSTKLEDSAMYFCASRVLQGGPSMNTEAFFGQGTRLTVV.

The chain carries TRBV14 and TRBJ2-3; 9 bases match TRBD2. Germline V lookup: CDR1 SGHDN, CDR2 FVKESK. The trim removed 1 base at V and 2 bases at J, leaving 10 bases unmatched. The CDR3 spans 18 residues. CDR3 coding DNA: TGTGCCAGCAGCCAAGTTGAGCTAGCGGGAAATGACACAGATACGCAGTATTTT. Its translation is CASSQVELAGNDTDTQYF.